This T cell receptor (beta chain) was profiled in a study of beta chain features in type 1 diabetes. The sequenced template was cDNA made from the entire isolated RNA. Data came from immunoSEQ multiplex PCR; TCRdb stores just in-frame clones and leaves some out. This repertoire shows 300,000 or so clones, approximately 8% found once; its top ten account for roughly 0.44%. The sample holds a few counts of this clone. Trimming removed 5 bases from V and 6 bases from J, with 14 bases in between. The CDR3 has 14 residues. Germline V lookup: CDR1 SGHDT, CDR2 YYEEEE. The sample comprised central memory CD4+ T cells from blood. This chain joins TRBV5-6 and TRBJ1-4; possible D gene TRBD1, 5 bases. The receptor was isolated from a woman younger than 35 in good health. CDR3 DNA sequence: TGTGCCAGCAGTTCCCCGCCGGGGGATGAAAAACTGTTTTTT. Protein sequence: CASSSPPGDEKLFF.